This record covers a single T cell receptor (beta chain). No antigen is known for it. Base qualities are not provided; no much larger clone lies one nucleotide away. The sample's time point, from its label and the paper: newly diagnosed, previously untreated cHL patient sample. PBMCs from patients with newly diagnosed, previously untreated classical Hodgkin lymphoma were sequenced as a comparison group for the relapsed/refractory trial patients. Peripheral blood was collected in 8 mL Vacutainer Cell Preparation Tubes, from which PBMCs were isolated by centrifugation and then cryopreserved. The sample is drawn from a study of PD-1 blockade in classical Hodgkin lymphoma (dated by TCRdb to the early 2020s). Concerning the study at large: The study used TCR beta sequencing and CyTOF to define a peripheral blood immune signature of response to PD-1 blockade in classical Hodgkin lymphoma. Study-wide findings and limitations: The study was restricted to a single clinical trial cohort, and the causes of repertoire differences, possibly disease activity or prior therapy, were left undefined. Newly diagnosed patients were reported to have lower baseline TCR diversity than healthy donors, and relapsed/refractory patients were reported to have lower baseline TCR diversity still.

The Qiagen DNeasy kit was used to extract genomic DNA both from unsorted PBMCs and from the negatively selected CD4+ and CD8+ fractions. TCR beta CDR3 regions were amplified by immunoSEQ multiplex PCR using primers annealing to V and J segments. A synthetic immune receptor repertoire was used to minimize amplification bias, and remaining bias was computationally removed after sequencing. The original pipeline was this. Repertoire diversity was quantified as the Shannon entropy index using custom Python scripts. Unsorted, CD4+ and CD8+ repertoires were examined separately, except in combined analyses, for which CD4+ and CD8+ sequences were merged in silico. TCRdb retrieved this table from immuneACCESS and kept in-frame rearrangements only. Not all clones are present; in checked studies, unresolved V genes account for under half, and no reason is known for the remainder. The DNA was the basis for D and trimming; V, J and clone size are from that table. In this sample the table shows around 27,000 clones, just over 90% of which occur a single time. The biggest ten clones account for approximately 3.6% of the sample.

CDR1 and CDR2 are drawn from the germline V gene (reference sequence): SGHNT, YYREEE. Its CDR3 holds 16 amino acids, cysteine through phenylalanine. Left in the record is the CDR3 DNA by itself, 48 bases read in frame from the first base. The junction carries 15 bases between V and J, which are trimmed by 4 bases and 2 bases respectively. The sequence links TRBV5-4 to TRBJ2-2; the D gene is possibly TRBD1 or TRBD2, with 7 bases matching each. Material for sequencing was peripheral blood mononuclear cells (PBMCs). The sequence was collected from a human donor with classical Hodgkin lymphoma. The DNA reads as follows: TGTGCCAGCAGCACCGGGGGGACAGCAAACACCGGGGAGCTGTTTTTT. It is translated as CASSTGGTANTGELFF.